The entry that follows covers one T cell receptor (beta chain) sequence. Its antigen is undetermined. Use of 60 Vbeta and 13 Jbeta primers characterized the PCR. The method was immunoSEQ multiplex PCR; TCRdb's version includes in-frame clones alone and lacks a portion of them. The sample lists fewer than 140,000 clones; 60% to 80% were seen once. The sample is drawn from a study of cytomegalovirus exposure and HLA in healthy donors. Study at large: Previous work identified roughly 120 million unique TCR beta sequences from around 200 million T cells.

CDR3 length: 17 residues. CDR1 and CDR2 (germline): SGHVS, FQNEAQ. The trim removed 1 base at V and 5 bases at J, leaving 12 bases unmatched. Donors likely had unrecorded immune exposures despite being nominally healthy when sampled. Points from the study as a whole: Diagnosis of cytomegalovirus status made by the classifier reportedly showed high specificity and sensitivity. Serostatus for CMV was the only available immune exposure information.

The material sequenced was PBMCs. This receptor was identified in a man aged 40-55 years in good health and CMV-seronegative. The J gene is TRBJ2-3, the V gene TRBV7-8, with 7 nucleotides matching TRBD1. As DNA, the CDR3 is TGTGCCAGCAGCTTAGGCTCCTTTGGGCACAGGGGAGATACGCAGTATTTT. Encoded protein: CASSLGSFGHRGDTQYF.